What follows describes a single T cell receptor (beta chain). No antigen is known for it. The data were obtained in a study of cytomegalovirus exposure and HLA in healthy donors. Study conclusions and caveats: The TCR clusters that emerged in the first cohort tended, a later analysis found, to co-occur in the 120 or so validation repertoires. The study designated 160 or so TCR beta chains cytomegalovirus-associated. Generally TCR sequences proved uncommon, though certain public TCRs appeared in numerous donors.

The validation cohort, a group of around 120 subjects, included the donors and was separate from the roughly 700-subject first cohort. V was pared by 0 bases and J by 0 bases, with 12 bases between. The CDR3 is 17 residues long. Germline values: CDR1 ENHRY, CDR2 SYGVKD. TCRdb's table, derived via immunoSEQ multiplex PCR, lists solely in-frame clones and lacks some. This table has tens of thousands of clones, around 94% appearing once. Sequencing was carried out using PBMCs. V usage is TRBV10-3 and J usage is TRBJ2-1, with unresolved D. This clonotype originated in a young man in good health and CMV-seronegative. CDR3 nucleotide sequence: TGTGCCATCAGTGAGTCGCCTTCTCTCAGCTCCTACAATGAGCAGTTCTTC. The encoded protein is CAISESPSLSSYNEQFF.